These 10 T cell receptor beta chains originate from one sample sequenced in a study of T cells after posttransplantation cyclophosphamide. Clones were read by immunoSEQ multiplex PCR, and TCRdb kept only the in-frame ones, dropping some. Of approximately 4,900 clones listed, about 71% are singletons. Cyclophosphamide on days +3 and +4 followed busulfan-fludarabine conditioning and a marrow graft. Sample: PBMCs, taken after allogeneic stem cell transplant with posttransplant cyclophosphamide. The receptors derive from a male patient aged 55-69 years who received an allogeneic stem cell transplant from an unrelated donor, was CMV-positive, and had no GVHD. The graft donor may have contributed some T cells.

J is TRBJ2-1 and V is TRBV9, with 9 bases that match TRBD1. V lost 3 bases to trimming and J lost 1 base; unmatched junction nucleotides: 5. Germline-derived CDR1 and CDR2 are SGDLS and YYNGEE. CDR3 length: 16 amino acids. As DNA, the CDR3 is TGTGCCAGCAGCGGACAGACAGGGGGGTCCTACAATGAGCAGTTCTTC. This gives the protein CASSGQTGGSYNEQFF.

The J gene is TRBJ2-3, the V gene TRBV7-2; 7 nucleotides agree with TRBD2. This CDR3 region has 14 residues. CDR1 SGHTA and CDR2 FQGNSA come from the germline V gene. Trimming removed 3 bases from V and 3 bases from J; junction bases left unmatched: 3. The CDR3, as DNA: TGTGCCAGCAGCTTTGGGACTAAGACAGATACGCAGTATTTT. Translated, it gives CASSFGTKTDTQYF.

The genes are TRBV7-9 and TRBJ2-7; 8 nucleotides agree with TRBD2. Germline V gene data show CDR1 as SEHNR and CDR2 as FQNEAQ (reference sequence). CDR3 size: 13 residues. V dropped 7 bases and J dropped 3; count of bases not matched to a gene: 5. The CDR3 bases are TGTGCCAGCACCCCGGGGGGGAGCTACGAGCAGTACTTC. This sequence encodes CASTPGGSYEQYF.

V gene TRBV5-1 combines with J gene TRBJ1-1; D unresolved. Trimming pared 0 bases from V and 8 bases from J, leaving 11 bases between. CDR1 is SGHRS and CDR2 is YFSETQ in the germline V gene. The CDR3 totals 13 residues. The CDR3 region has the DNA TGCGCCAGCAGCTTGGCCAACTCACAGGAAGCTTTCTTT. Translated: CASSLANSQEAFF.

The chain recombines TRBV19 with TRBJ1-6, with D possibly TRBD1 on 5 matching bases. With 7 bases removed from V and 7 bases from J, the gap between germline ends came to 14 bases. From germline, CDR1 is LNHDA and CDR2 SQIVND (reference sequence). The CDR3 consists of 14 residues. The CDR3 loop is CASKRQGTNSPLHF. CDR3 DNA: TGTGCCAGTAAACGGCAGGGTACGAATTCACCCCTCCACTTT.

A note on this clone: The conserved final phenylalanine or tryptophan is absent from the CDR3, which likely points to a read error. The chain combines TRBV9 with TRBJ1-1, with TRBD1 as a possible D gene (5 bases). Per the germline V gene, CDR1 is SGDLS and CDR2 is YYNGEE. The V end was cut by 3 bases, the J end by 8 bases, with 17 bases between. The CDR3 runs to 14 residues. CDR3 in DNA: TGTGCCAGCAGCGCGGGACTTCGCTCACAAGAAGCTTTCTCT. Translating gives CASSAGLRSQEAFS.

CDR3 nucleotide sequence: TGTGCCAGCAGCCCACGACAGGGGGCGACTGGAAACACCATATATTTT. This gives the protein CASSPRQGATGNTIYF. The V gene is TRBV9, the J gene TRBJ1-3; TRBD1 matches at 10 bases. J gave up 2 bases and V 4 bases, and 6 bases lay outside the gene matches. The V gene's germline CDR1 is SGDLS and CDR2 YYNGEE. This CDR3 spans 16 amino acids.

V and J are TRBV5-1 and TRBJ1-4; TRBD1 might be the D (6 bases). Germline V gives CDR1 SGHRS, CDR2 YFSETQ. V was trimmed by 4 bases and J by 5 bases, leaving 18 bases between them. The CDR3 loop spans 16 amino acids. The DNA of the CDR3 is TGCGCCAGCAGCCCTCAGGGGAGGGGGAGGAATGAAAAACTGTTTTTT. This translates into CASSPQGRGRNEKLFF.

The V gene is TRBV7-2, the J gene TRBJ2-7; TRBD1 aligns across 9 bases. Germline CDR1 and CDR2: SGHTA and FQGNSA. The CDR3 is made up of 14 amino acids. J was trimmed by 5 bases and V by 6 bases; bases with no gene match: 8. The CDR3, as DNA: TGTGCCAGCAGAAGAACAGGGGGCCAAGACGAGCAGTACTTC. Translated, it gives CASRRTGGQDEQYF.

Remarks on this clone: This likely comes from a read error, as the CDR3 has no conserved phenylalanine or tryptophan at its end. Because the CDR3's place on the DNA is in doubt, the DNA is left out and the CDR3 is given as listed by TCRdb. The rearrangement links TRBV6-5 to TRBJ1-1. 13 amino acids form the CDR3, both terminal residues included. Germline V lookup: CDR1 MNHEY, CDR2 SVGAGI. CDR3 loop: CASSYGDGRLGGR.